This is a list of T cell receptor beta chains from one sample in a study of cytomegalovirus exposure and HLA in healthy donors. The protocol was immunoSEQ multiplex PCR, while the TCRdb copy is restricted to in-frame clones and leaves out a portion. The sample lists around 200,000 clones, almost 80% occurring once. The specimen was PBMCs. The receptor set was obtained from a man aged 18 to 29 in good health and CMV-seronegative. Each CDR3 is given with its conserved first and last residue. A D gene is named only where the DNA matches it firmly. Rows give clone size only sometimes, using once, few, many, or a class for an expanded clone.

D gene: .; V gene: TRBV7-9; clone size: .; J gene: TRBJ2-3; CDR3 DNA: TGTGCCAGCAACATTATGGGCATGGGAGATACGCAGTATTTT; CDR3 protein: CASNIMGMGDTQYF
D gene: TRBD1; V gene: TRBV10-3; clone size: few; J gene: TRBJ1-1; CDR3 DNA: TGTGCCATCAGTGAGTGGGACAGGAAGAACACTGAAGCTTTCTTT; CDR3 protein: CAISEWDRKNTEAFF
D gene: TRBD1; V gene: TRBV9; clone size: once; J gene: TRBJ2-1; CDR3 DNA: TGTGCCAGCAGTGACGAGAGACAGGGCAGCTCCTACAATGAGCAGTTCTTC; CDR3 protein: CASSDERQGSSYNEQFF
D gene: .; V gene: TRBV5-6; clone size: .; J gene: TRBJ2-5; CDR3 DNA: TGTGCCAGCAGCTTGAATGTACAAGAGACCCAGTACTTC; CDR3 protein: CASSLNVQETQYF
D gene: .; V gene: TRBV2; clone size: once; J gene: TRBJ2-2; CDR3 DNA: TGTGCCAGCAGGGGGTCGACAGGGAACACCGGGGAGCTGTTTTTT; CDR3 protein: CASRGSTGNTGELFF
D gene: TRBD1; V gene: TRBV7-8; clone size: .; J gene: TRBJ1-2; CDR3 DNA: TGTGCCAGCAGCTTAGAACAGGGGGGATTCTATGGCTACACCTTC; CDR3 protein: CASSLEQGGFYGYTF
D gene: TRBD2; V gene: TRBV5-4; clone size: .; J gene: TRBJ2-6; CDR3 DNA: TGTGCCAGCAGCTTTAACAGCGGGAGGGCCGGGGCCAACGTCCTGACTTTC; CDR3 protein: CASSFNSGRAGANVLTF
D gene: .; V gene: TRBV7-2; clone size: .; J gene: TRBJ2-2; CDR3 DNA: TGTGCCAGCAGCTTAGGCCAGGGGCCGGGCACCGGGGAGCTGTTTTTT; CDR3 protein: CASSLGQGPGTGELFF
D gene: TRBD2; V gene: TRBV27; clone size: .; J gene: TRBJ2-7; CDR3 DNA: TGTGCCAGCAGTTGGTCGTACCCGACCTCTAGCGGAGGGCCCTACGAGCAGTACTTC; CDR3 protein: CASSWSYPTSSGGPYEQYF
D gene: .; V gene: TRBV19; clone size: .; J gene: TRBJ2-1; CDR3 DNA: TGTGCCAGTAGTATTAACGGGGGTAATGAGCAGTTCTTC; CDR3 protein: CASSINGGNEQFF
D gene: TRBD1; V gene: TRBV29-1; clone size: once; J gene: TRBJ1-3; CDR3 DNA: TGCAGCGTGCCTACAGGGGGCACCATATATTTT; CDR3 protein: CSVPTGGTIYF
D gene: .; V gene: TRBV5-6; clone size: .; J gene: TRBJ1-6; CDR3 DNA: TGTGCCAGCAGCAAACGAGATGGCTCCTATAATTCACCCCTCCACTTT; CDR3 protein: CASSKRDGSYNSPLHF
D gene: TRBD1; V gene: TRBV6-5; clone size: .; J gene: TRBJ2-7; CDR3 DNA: TGTGCCAGCAGTCCAACAGGGGACTACGAGCAGTACTTC; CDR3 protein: CASSPTGDYEQYF
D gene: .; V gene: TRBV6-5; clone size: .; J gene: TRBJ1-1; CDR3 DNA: TGTGCCAGCAGTTACTCCGGAGTTCCAGTCCGCGAAGCTTTCTTT; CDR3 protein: CASSYSGVPVREAFF
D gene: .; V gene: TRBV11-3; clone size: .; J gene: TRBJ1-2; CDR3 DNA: TGTGCCAGCAGCCAAAGACTACAGGGACCTAACTATGGCTACACCTTC; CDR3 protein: CASSQRLQGPNYGYTF
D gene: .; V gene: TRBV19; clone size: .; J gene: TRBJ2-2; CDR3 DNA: TGTGCCAGTAGTATAGATCTCGGGACTCATACGAACACCGGGGAGCTGTTTTTT; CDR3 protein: CASSIDLGTHTNTGELFF
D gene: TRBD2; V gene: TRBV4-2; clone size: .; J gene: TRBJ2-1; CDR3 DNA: TGTGCCAGCGGCGAGACTAGCGTAAGAAGCTCCTACAATGAGCAGTTCTTC; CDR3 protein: CASGETSVRSSYNEQFF
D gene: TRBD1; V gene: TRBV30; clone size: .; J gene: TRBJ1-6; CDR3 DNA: TGTGCCTGGGGGGGGACAGTGGGGCCTTCCCCCCTCCACTTT; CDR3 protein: CAWGGTVGPSPLHF
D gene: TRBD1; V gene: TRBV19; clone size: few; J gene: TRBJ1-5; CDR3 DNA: TGTGCCAGTAGTGTCGACAGGGATTTCCTTAGCAATCAGCCCCAGCATTTT; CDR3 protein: CASSVDRDFLSNQPQHF
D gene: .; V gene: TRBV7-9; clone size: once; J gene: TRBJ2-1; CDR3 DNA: TGTGCCAGCAGCTTGGAGATAGCGGCATCCGGGCAGTTCTTC; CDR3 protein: CASSLEIAASGQFF
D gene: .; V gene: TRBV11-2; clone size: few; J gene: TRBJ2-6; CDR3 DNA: TGTGCCAGCAGCTTAGGTCAGGGTGATGGGGCCAACGTCCTGACTTTC; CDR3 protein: CASSLGQGDGANVLTF
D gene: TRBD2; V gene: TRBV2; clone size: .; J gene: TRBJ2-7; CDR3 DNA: TGTGCCAGCAGTGTGTGGCCTAGCGGGAAACCCTCCTACGAGCAGTACTTC; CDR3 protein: CASSVWPSGKPSYEQYF
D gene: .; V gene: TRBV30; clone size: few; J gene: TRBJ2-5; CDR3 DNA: TGTGCCTGGAGTGTAAACCAAGCGGCGTTGGCCCAGTACTTC; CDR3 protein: CAWSVNQAALAQYF
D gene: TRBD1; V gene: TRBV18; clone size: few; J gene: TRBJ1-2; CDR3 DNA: TGTGCCAGCTCACCCGGGACAGGCGGTGGCTACACCTTC; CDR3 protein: CASSPGTGGGYTF
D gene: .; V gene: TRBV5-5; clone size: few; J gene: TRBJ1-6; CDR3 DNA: TGTGCCAGCAGCTTGTCTGGACAGATTAATTCACCCCTCCACTTT; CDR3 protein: CASSLSGQINSPLHF
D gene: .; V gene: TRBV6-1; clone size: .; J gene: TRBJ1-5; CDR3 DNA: TGTGCCAGCATGCCGGGAAAATGGTACAACCGGCCCCAGCATTTT; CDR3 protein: CASMPGKWYNRPQHF
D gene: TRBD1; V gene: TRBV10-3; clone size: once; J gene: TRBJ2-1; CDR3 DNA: TGTGCCATCAGCCGCCCCGGGACAGGGGGCAATCATGGGTCCTACAATGAGCAGTTCTTC; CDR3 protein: CAISRPGTGGNHGSYNEQFF
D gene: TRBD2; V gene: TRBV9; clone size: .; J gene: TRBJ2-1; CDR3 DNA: TGTGCCAGCAGCGTTAGCGGGGGGGCCTTCAATGAGCAGTTCTTC; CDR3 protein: CASSVSGGAFNEQFF
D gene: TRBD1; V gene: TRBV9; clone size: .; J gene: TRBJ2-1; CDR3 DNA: TGTGCCAGCAGCGTAGACCTGAGATCGACAGGGACCTACAATGAGCAGTTCTTC; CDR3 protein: CASSVDLRSTGTYNEQFF
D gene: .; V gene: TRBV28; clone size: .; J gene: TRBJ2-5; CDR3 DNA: TGTGCCAGCAGTCGCCCCGGGATTCAAGAGACCCAGTACTTC; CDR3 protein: CASSRPGIQETQYF
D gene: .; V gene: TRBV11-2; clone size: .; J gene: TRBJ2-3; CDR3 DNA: TGTGCCAGCACCCAAACAGTTCCTAGCACAGATACGCAGTATTTT; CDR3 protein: CASTQTVPSTDTQYF
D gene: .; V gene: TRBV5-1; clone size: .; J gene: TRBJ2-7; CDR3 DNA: TGCGCCAGCAGCTTGGTGGAGGGGGCGGCCTACGAGCAGTACTTC; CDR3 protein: CASSLVEGAAYEQYF
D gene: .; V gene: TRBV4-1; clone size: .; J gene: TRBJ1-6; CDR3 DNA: TGCGCCAGCAGCCAAGATCACGGGGTCGGGTCACCCCTCCACTTT; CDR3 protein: CASSQDHGVGSPLHF
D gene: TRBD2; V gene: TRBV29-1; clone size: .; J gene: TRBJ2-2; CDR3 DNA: TGCAGCGTTTTCGGACTAGCTCAGGCCGGGGAGCTGTTTTTT; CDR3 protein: CSVFGLAQAGELFF
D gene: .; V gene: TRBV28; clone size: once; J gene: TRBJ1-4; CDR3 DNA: TGTGCCAGCACCCCTTTCGGGGGGCGCGGTGAAAAACTGTTTTTT; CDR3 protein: CASTPFGGRGEKLFF
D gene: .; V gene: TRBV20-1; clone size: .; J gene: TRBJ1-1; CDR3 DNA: TGCAGTGCTACGCGACAGATTGAAGCTTTCTTT; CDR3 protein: CSATRQIEAFF
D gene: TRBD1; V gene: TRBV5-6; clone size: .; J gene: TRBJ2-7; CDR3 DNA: TGTGCCAGCAGCCCCTGGGGGACAGGAGCCTACGAGCAGTACTTC; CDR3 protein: CASSPWGTGAYEQYF
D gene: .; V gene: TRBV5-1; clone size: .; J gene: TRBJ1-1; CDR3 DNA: TGCGCCAGCAGCTCGGCCTTATTGGGGAGCACTGAAGCTTTCTTT; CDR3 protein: CASSSALLGSTEAFF
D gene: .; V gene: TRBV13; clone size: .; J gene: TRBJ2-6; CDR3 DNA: TGTGCCAGCAGCCCTGACAGGCTCTCTGGGGCCAACGTCCTGACTTTC; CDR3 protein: CASSPDRLSGANVLTF
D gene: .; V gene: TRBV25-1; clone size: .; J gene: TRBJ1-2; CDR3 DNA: TGTGCCAGCAGTGGCGGGGGATACCTCTTCTATGGCTACACCTTC; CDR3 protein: CASSGGGYLFYGYTF
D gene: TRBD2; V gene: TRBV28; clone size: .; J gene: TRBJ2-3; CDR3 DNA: TGTGCCAGCAGTAGGCTAGCGGGAGTGTACGCAGATACGCAGTATTTT; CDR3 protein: CASSRLAGVYADTQYF
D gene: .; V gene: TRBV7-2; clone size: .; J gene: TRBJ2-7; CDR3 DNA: TGTGCCAGCAGCCCGATGTGGACATCTCGAGTCGAGCAGTACTTC; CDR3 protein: CASSPMWTSRVEQYF
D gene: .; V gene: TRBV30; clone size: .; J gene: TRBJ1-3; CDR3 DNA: TGTGCCTGGAGTTCCGGCCGACAGCTGAGCTCTGGAAACACCATATATTTT; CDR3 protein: CAWSSGRQLSSGNTIYF
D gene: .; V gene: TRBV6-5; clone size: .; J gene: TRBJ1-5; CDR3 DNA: TGTGCCAGCAGTTCACAGGGTCTCAATCAGCCCCAGCATTTT; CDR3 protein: CASSSQGLNQPQHF
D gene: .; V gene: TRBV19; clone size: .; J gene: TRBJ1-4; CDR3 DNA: TGTGCCAGTAGTTCCCCGTACAGGGAAACAACTAATGAAAAACTGTTTTTT; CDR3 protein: CASSSPYRETTNEKLFF
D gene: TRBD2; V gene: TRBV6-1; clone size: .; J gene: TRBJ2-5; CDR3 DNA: TGTGCCGAGGGGGTAGCGGGAGGGCCAGAGACCCAGTACTTC; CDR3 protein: CAEGVAGGPETQYF
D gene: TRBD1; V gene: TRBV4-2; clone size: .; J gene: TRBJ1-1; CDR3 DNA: TGTGCCAGCAGCCAAAACGACAGGGGGAACACTGAAGCTTTCTTT; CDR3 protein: CASSQNDRGNTEAFF
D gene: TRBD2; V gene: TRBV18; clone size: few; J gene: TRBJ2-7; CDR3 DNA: TGTGCCAGCTCACCACCGGGGACTAGCGGGGGGGCAGACGAGCAGTACTTC; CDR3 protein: CASSPPGTSGGADEQYF